The rows below give T cell receptor beta chains drawn from one sample of a study of OX40 agonist ivuxolimab in advanced cancers. TCRdb keeps only in-frame clones here, not all; method: immunoSEQ multiplex PCR. The sample has roughly 110,000 clones; 90% are singletons. The specimen comprised CD4+ or CD8+ T cells sorted from blood, sampled in a trial of the OX40 agonist ivuxolimab. Receptors originate from an adult with an advanced solid tumor such as melanoma, head and neck, liver or kidney cancer. Both conserved end residues are part of each CDR3. Fields, in order: D gene, V gene, clone size, J gene, CDR3 DNA, CDR3 protein. A D gene is named only where the DNA matches it firmly. Clone size, where shown, is once, few, many, or a class for clones that have expanded.

D: -
V: TRBV7-9
size: -
J: TRBJ2-7
DNA: TGTGCCAGCAGCACGTCAGGGGGGGTCTTCCACGAGCAGTACTTC
CDR3: CASSTSGGVFHEQYF

D: -
V: TRBV7-9
size: -
J: TRBJ2-1
DNA: TGTGCCAGCAGTCCCCCTAGTCACCTTGCCAATGAGCAGTTCTTC
CDR3: CASSPPSHLANEQFF

D: -
V: TRBV7-8
size: -
J: TRBJ1-1
DNA: TGTGCCAGCAGCTTAGCGATCGGGGGTAGCAACACTGAAGCTTTCTTT
CDR3: CASSLAIGGSNTEAFF

D: -
V: TRBV6-1
size: -
J: TRBJ2-3
DNA: TGTGCCAGCAGTGATCCCTCTAGCACAGATACGCAGTATTTT
CDR3: CASSDPSSTDTQYF

D: TRBD1
V: TRBV7-2
size: -
J: TRBJ2-7
DNA: TGTGCCAGCAGCTTGGGCCCCGGGACAGCTTACGAGCAGTACTTC
CDR3: CASSLGPGTAYEQYF

D: -
V: TRBV11-3
size: -
J: TRBJ2-3
DNA: TGTGCCAGCAGCTTCCAAGGGACCCCGAATACGCAGTATTTT
CDR3: CASSFQGTPNTQYF

D: TRBD2
V: TRBV6-1
size: -
J: TRBJ2-5
DNA: TGTGCCAGCGGGGAACGGGGGGGCGGACAGACCCAGTACTTC
CDR3: CASGERGGGQTQYF

D: -
V: TRBV11-2
size: -
J: TRBJ2-1
DNA: TGTGCCAGCAGCTTAGTAACGGGCGGGGTTTATGGTGGTGAGCAGTTCTTC
CDR3: CASSLVTGGVYGGEQFF

D: -
V: TRBV18
size: -
J: TRBJ2-1
DNA: TGTGCCAGCTCACCAGGTCAGGGGTATGAGCAGTTCTTC
CDR3: CASSPGQGYEQFF

D: -
V: TRBV27
size: -
J: TRBJ2-7
DNA: TGTGCCAGCAAACCAGGGTACTCCTACGAGCAGTACTTC
CDR3: CASKPGYSYEQYF

D: TRBD2
V: TRBV5-6
size: -
J: TRBJ2-1
DNA: TGTGCCAGCAGCCGGGGGGTTAGCTCCTACAATGAGCAGTTCTTC
CDR3: CASSRGVSSYNEQFF

D: -
V: TRBV7-2
size: -
J: TRBJ1-5
DNA: TGTGCCAGCAGCTTTAGACAGGTCGGGAATAGCAATCAGCCCCAGCATTTT
CDR3: CASSFRQVGNSNQPQHF

D: TRBD1
V: TRBV19
size: -
J: TRBJ1-1
DNA: TGTGCCAGTCATTTTGGACAGGGCACTGAAGCTTTCTTT
CDR3: CASHFGQGTEAFF

D: TRBD1
V: TRBV9
size: -
J: TRBJ1-2
DNA: TGTGCCAGCAGCCCAGGGACAGGGGGCTTTTATGGCTACACCTTC
CDR3: CASSPGTGGFYGYTF

D: TRBD2
V: TRBV11-1
size: -
J: TRBJ2-5
DNA: TGTGCCAGCACCCGGGGTAGCGGGGGACAAGAGACCCAGTACTTC
CDR3: CASTRGSGGQETQYF

D: -
V: TRBV11-3
size: -
J: TRBJ2-5
DNA: TGTGCCAGCAGCTTAGGACAGAAAGAGACCCAGTACTTC
CDR3: CASSLGQKETQYF

D: TRBD1
V: TRBV6-5
size: -
J: TRBJ2-7
DNA: TGTGCCAGCAGTTACTCCGGACAGGGGACCTACGAGCAGTACTTC
CDR3: CASSYSGQGTYEQYF

D: -
V: TRBV6-6
size: -
J: TRBJ2-2
DNA: TGTGCCAGCAGTATAGACACCGGGGAGCTGTTTTTT
CDR3: CASSIDTGELFF

D: TRBD2
V: TRBV5-4
size: -
J: TRBJ2-3
DNA: TGTGCCAGCAGCGGGGGGGTAAGCACAGATACGCAGTATTTT
CDR3: CASSGGVSTDTQYF

D: -
V: TRBV7-8
size: -
J: TRBJ1-2
DNA: TGTGCCAGCAGCTTAGGACTAGAGTCTAACTATGGCTACACCTTC
CDR3: CASSLGLESNYGYTF

D: -
V: TRBV9
size: -
J: TRBJ2-7
DNA: TGTGCCAGCAGCGTAGGGGCAGGGGCCAGCTCCTACGAGCAGTACTTC
CDR3: CASSVGAGASSYEQYF

D: -
V: TRBV2
size: once
J: TRBJ1-1
DNA: TGTGCCAGCAAAGGGACGTGGAACACTGAAGCTTTCTTT
CDR3: CASKGTWNTEAFF

D: TRBD1
V: TRBV6-6
size: -
J: TRBJ2-3
DNA: TGTGCCAGCAGCGACAGGGGGCTTCCAGATACGCAGTATTTT
CDR3: CASSDRGLPDTQYF

D: TRBD1
V: TRBV30
size: once
J: TRBJ2-2
DNA: TGTGCCTGGGGACTGGGACAGGCCATGGGCGGGGAGCTGTTTTTT
CDR3: CAWGLGQAMGGELFF

D: -
V: TRBV4-1
size: -
J: TRBJ2-1
DNA: TGCGCCAGCAGCCGGGACGGGGACGGAGTTTTCTTC
CDR3: CASSRDGDGVFF

D: TRBD1
V: TRBV19
size: once
J: TRBJ2-3
DNA: TGTGCCAGTAGTATTAAGGGACAGGGAACTAGCACAGATACGCAGTATTTT
CDR3: CASSIKGQGTSTDTQYF

D: -
V: TRBV5-6
size: -
J: TRBJ2-4
DNA: TGTGCCAGCAGCTCTCCCAGGGAAGGTGCCGACATTCAGTACTTC
CDR3: CASSSPREGADIQYF

D: TRBD2
V: TRBV6-6
size: -
J: TRBJ2-5
DNA: TGTGCCATCGGAGCGGGGCCGGAGACCCAGTACTTC
CDR3: CAIGAGPETQYF

D: -
V: TRBV5-1
size: -
J: TRBJ2-2
DNA: TGCGCCAGCAGCTTGGCAACAGGGCCCGGGGAGCTGTTTTTT
CDR3: CASSLATGPGELFF

D: -
V: TRBV19
size: -
J: TRBJ2-4
DNA: TGTGCCAGTAGTATGGGGAATTCCAAAAACATTCAGTACTTC
CDR3: CASSMGNSKNIQYF

D: -
V: TRBV28
size: -
J: TRBJ1-1
DNA: TGTGCCAGCAGTCAGGGCCTGTGGGAAGCTTTCTTT
CDR3: CASSQGLWEAFF

D: TRBD1
V: TRBV19
size: -
J: TRBJ1-6
DNA: TGTGCCAGTAGTATACAGTCAGGGGGTTCACCCCTCCACTTT
CDR3: CASSIQSGGSPLHF

D: -
V: TRBV15
size: -
J: TRBJ2-3
DNA: TGTGCCACCAGCAGAGATCGGGCAGATACGCAGTATTTT
CDR3: CATSRDRADTQYF

D: -
V: TRBV10-3
size: -
J: TRBJ2-3
DNA: TGTGCCATCAGCACTAGCCCAGACGCAGATACGCAGTATTTT
CDR3: CAISTSPDADTQYF

D: -
V: TRBV6-1
size: -
J: TRBJ1-5
DNA: TGTGCCAGCAGACTTCCACAGGGAGGCAATCAGCCCCAGCATTTT
CDR3: CASRLPQGGNQPQHF

D: -
V: TRBV12-5
size: -
J: TRBJ1-3
DNA: TGTGCTAGTGGTTTGGTAACGGGCAACTCTGGAAACACCATATATTTT
CDR3: CASGLVTGNSGNTIYF

D: TRBD2
V: TRBV4-3
size: -
J: TRBJ2-5
DNA: TGCGCCAGCAGCCAAGAGATCGGCGCTAGCGGGGAGACCCAGTACTTC
CDR3: CASSQEIGASGETQYF

D: TRBD1
V: TRBV7-2
size: -
J: TRBJ1-6
DNA: TGTGCCAGCAGCTTATTTTCCCGACAGGGGCCGGGAGGGAATTCACCCCTCCACTTT
CDR3: CASSLFSRQGPGGNSPLHF

D: -
V: TRBV28
size: once
J: TRBJ1-2
DNA: TGTGCCAGCAGCGTTCAAGGGGCAGGGGAGATTGGTGGCTACACCTTC
CDR3: CASSVQGAGEIGGYTF

D: -
V: TRBV15
size: -
J: TRBJ1-5
DNA: TGTGCCACCAGCAGAGGTAGACAGAGCAATCAGCCCCAGCATTTT
CDR3: CATSRGRQSNQPQHF